The next 3 T cell receptor beta chains were all read from a single sample in a study of cytomegalovirus exposure and HLA in healthy donors (dated by TCRdb to about 2017). The library was built by means of the immunoSEQ multiplex PCR assay. A mixture of 60 forward primers for TCR Vbeta segments and 13 reverse primers for TCR Jbeta segments was used in the multiplex PCR. Imported from immuneACCESS, the table was reduced by TCRdb to in-frame sequences with V and J called. These copies leave out some clones; in studies compared against another copy, an unresolved V gene accounts for under half, and the cause of the remainder is not known. This sample lists roughly 120,000 clones; about 76% were detected once. Roughly 13% of the sample rests with the top ten. Input material: PBMCs. These receptors came from an older woman in good health and CMV-seropositive.

This sequence joins TRBV7-7 and TRBJ2-5; possible D gene TRBD2, 5 bases. The CDR3 extends over 14 amino acids. The germline V gene encodes CDR1 SSHAT and CDR2 FNYEAQ (reference sequence). The V end lost 4 bases, the J end lost 5 bases, and 14 bases lay between the germline ends. In nucleotides, the CDR3 is TGTGCCAGCAGCTGGCCCCCCGGGGTGGAGACCCAGTACTTC. As protein: CASSWPPGVETQYF.

V and J are TRBV7-6 and TRBJ2-7; 12 bases line up with TRBD2. V was clipped by 5 bases and J by 9 bases; unmatched bases: 5. Germline CDR1 reads SGHVS; CDR2 reads FNYEAQ. This CDR3 contains 13 residues. The CDR3, as DNA: TGTGCCAGCAGCCCCGGGACTAGCGGGTTGCAGTACTTC. Protein sequence: CASSPGTSGLQYF.

This chain uses TRBV7-2 with TRBJ1-5; D possibly corresponds to TRBD1 (6 bases). The CDR3 length is 14 residues. V lost 2 bases and J lost 4, with 9 bases in between. CDR1 and CDR2 (germline): SGHTA, FQGNSA. CDR3 region: CASSLSQGNQPQHF. In DNA, the CDR3 is TGTGCCAGCAGCTTAAGCCAGGGGAATCAGCCCCAGCATTTT. The full variable domain, in which reference TRBV7-2 and TRBJ1-5 provide the parts outside the CDR3, is GAGVSQSPSNKVTEKGKDVELRCDPISGHTALYWYRQSLGQGLEFLIYFQGNSAPDKSGLPSDRFSAERTGGSVSTLTIQRTQQEDSAVYLCASSLSQGNQPQHFGDGTRLSIL.